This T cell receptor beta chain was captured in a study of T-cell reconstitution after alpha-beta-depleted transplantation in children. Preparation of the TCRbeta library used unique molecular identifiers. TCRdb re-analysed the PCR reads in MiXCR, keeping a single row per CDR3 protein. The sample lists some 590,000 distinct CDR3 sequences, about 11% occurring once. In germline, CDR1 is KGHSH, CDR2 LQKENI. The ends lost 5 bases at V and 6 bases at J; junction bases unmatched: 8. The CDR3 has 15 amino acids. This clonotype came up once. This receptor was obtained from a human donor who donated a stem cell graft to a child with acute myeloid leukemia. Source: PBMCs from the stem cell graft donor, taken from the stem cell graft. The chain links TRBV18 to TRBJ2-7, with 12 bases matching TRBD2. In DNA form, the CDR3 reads TGTGCCAGCTCATCGAGACTAGCGGGAGCGGGCGAGCAGTACTTC. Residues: CASSSRLAGAGEQYF.